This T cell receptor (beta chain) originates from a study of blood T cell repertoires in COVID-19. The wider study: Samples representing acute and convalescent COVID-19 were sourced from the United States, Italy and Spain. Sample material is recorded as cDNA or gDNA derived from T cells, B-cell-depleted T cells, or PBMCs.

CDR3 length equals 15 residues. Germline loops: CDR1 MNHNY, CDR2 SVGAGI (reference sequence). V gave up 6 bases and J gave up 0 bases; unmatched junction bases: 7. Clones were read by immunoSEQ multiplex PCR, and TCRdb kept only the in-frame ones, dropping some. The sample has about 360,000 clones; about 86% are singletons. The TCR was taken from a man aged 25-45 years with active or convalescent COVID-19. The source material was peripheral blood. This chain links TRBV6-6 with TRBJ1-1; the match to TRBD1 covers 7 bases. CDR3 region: CASRESGQLNTEAFF. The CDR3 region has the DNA TGTGCCAGCAGGGAATCGGGACAGTTGAACACTGAAGCTTTCTTT.